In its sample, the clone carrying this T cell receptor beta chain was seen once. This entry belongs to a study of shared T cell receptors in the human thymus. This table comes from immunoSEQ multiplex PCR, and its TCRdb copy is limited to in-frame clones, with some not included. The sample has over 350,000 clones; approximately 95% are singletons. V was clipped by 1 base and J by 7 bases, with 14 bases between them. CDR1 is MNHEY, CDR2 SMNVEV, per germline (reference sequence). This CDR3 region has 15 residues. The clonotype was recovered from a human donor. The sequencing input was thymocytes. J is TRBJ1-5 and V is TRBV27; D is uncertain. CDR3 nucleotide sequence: TGTGCCAGCAGTTTATGGAGCTCCATGGGGCAGCCCCAGCATTTT. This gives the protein CASSLWSSMGQPQHF.